This T cell receptor beta chain was profiled in a study of T cells after posttransplantation cyclophosphamide. General study results and limits: TRB clonality was highly associated with recipient CMV seropositivity and reactivation. Tissue-infiltrating T cells from skin or gut overlapped little with blood T cells. Later post-transplant blood repertoires were often dominated by donor CD8+ memory clones.

The CDR3 runs to 10 residues. Germline V gives CDR1 MDHEN, CDR2 SYDVKM. V shed 8 bases and J shed 4 bases, with 3 bases lying between them. Treatment was busulfan-fludarabine conditioning, a marrow graft, and cyclophosphamide on days +3 and +4. As for this clone: Its specificity is unknown.

Some clones are missing from TCRdb's copy, which holds only in-frame ones; the method was immunoSEQ multiplex PCR. The table shows roughly 11,000 clones, with 85% to 95% occurring only once. The receptor comes from a female patient in her 30s who received an allogeneic stem cell transplant from an unrelated donor, was CMV-positive, and had no GVHD. Some T cells may have come from the graft donor. The chain links TRBV28 to TRBJ1-3; D remains unclear. Sequenced here: PBMCs, sampled after allogeneic stem cell transplant with posttransplant cyclophosphamide. CDR3 sequence: CASEGNTIYF. The DNA of the CDR3 is TGTGCCAGCGAGGGAAACACCATATATTTT.